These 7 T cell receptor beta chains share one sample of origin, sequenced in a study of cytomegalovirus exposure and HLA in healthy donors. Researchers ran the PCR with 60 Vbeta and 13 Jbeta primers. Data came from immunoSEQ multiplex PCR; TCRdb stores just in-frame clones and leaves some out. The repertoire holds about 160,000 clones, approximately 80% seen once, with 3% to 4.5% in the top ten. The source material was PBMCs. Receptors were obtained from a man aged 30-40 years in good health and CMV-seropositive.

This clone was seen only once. CDR3 loop: CASSQTDRAEAFF. The CDR3 bases are TGTGCCAGCAGTCAAACCGACAGGGCTGAAGCTTTCTTT. The chain joins TRBV6-1 to TRBJ1-1; 7 bases match TRBD1. The V and J ends lost 5 bases and 6 bases, in that order; junction bases with no gene match: 6. The CDR3 is 13 residues long. Germline assignment: CDR1 MNHNS and CDR2 SASEGT.

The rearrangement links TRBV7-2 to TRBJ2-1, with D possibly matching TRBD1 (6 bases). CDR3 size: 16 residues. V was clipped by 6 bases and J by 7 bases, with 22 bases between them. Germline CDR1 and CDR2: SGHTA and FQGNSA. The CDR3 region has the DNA TGTGCCAGCAGGTGTGGGTACAGGGTCATAAGGAATGAGCAGTTCTTC. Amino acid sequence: CASRCGYRVIRNEQFF. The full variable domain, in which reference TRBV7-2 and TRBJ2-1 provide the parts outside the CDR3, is GAGVSQSPSNKVTEKGKDVELRCDPISGHTALYWYRQSLGQGLEFLIYFQGNSAPDKSGLPSDRFSAERTGGSVSTLTIQRTQQEDSAVYLCASRCGYRVIRNEQFFGPGTRLTVL.

The CDR3: CASQLLAERNEQFF. Here the CDR3 DNA reads TGTGCCAGCCAATTACTCGCTGAACGGAATGAGCAGTTCTTC. The chain combines TRBV6-1 with TRBJ2-1; D is undetermined. V was clipped by 8 bases and J by 7 bases, with 18 bases between them. The CDR3 runs to 14 residues. Germline values: CDR1 MNHNS, CDR2 SASEGT.

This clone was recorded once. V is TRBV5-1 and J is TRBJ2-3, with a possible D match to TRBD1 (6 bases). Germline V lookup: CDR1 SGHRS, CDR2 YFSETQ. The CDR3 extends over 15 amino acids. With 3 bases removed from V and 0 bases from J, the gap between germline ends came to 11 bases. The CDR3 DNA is TGCGCCAGCAGCTCGGACAGACCTAGCACAGATACGCAGTATTTT. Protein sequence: CASSSDRPSTDTQYF.

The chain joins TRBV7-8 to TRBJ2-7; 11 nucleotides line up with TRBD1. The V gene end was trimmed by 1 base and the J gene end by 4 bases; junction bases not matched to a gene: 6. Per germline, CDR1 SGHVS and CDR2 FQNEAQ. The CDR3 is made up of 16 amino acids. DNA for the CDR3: TGTGCCAGCAGCTTAGTAGGTGGACAGGGGGCTTACGAGCAGTACTTC. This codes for CASSLVGGQGAYEQYF.

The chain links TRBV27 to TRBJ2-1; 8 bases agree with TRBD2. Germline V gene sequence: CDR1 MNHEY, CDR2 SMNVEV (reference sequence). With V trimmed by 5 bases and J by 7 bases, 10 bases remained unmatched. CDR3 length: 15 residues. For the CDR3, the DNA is TGTGCCAGCAGTCCCCAGCCGGGACTAGGGAATGAGCAGTTCTTC. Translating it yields CASSPQPGLGNEQFF.

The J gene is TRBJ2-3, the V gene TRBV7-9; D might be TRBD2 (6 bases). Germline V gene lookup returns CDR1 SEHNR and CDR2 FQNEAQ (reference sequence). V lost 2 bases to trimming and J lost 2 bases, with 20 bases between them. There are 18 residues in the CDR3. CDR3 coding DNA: TGTGCCAGCAGCTTATTCGGGAGCAGGGCCCGCCACACAGATACGCAGTATTTT. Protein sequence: CASSLFGSRARHTDTQYF. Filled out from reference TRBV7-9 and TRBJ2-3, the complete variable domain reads DTGVSQNPRHKITKRGQNVTFRCDPISEHNRLYWYRQTLGQGPEFLTYFQNEAQLEKSRLLSDRFSAERPKGSFSTLEIQRTEQGDSAMYLCASSLFGSRARHTDTQYFGPGTRLTVL.